This record covers a single T cell receptor beta chain. Antigen specificity is unknown. Germline V gene sequence: CDR1 SGDLS, CDR2 YYNGEE. The V end was cut by 0 bases, the J end by 5 bases, with 12 bases between. There are 15 residues in the CDR3. Cycle 7 day 1, cycle 4 day 1, and baseline were the timepoints at which blood was sampled. The data originate from a study of OX40 agonist ivuxolimab in advanced cancers. Study-wide results and limits: Nonresponders included some who also had low normalized T-cell clonal expansion. What antigens the expanded peripheral T cells recognized was never established.

This table comes from immunoSEQ multiplex PCR, and its TCRdb copy is limited to in-frame clones, with some not included. The sample has around 42,000 clones, 88% seen once; the top ten hold roughly 25%. The material sequenced was CD4+ or CD8+ T cells sorted from blood, taken in a trial of the OX40 agonist ivuxolimab. The J gene is TRBJ1-5, the V gene TRBV9; TRBD1 is a possible D gene (5 bases). This TCR came from an adult with an advanced solid tumor such as melanoma, head and neck, liver or kidney cancer. The CDR3 sequence is CASSVGPRGDQPQHF. The CDR3 DNA reads TGTGCCAGCAGCGTAGGGCCAAGAGGGGATCAGCCCCAGCATTTT.